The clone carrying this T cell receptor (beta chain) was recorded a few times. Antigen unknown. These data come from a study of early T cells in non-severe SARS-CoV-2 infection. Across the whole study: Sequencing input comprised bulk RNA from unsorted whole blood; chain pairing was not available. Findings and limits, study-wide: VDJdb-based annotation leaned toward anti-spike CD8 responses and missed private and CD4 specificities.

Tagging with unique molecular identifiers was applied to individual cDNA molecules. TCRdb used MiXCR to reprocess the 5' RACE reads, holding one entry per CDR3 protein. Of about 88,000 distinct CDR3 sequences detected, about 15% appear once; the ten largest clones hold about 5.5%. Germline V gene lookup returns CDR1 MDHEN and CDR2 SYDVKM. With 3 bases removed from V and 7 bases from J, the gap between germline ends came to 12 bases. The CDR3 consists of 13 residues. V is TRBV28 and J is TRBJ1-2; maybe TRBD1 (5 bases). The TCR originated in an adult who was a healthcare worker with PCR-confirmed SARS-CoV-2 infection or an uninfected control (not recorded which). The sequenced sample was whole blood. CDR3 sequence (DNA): TGTGCCAGCAGTTTCAGCAGGGAAGGTGGCTACACCTTC. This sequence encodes CASSFSREGGYTF.